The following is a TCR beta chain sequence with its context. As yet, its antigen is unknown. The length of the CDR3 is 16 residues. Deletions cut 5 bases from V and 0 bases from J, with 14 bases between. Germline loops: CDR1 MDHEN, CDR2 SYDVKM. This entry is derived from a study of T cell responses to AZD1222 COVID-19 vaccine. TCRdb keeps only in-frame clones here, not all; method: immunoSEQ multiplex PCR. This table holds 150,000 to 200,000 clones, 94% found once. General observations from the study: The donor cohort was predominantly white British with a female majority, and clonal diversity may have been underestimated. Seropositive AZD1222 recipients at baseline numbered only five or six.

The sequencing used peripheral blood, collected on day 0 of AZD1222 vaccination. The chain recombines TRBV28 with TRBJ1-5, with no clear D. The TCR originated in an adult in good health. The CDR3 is CASSPWVWGSNQPQHF. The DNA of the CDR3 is TGTGCCAGCAGTCCTTGGGTTTGGGGTAGCAATCAGCCCCAGCATTTT. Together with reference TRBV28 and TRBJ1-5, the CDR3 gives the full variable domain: DVKVTQSSRYLVKRTGEKVFLECVQDMDHENMFWYRQDPGLGLRLIYFSYDVKMKEKGDIPEGYSVSREKKERFSLILESASTNQTSMYLCASSPWVWGSNQPQHFGDGTRLSIL.